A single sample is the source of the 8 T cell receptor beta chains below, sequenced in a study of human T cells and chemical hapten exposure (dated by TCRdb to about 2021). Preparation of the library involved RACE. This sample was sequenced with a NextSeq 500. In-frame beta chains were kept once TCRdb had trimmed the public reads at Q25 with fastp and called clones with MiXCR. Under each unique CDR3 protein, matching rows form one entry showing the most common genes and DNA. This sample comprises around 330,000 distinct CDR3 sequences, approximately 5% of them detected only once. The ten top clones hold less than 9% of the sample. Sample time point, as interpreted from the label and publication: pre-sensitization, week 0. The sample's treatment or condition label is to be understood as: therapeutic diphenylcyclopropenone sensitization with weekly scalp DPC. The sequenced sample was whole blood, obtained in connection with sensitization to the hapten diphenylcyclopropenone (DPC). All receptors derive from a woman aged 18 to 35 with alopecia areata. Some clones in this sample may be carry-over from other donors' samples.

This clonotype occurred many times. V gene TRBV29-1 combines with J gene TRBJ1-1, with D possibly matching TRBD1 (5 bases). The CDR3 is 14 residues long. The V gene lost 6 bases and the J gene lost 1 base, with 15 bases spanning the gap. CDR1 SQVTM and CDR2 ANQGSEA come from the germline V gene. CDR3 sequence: CSVADGDGNTEAFF. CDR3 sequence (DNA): TGCAGCGTCGCCGATGGGGACGGGAACACTGAAGCTTTCTTT.

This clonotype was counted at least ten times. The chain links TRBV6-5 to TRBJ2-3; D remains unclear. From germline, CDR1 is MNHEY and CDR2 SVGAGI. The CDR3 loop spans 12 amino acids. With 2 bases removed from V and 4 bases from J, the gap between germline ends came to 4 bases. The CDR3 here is CASSYDSDTQYF. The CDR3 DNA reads TGTGCCAGCAGTTACGATTCAGATACGCAGTATTTT.

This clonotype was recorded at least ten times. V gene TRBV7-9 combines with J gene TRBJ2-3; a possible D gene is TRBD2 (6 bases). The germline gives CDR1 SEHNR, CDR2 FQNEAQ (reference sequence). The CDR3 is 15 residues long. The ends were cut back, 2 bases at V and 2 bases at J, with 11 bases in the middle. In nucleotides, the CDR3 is TGTGCCAGCAGCTTATCCGGCGGGGCCACAGATACGCAGTATTTT. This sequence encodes CASSLSGGATDTQYF.

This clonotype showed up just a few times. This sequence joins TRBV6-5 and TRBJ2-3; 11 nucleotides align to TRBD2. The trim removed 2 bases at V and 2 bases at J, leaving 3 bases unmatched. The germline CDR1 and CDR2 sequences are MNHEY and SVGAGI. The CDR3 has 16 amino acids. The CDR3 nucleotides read TGTGCCAGCAGTTACGCTAGCGGGGGGATCACAGATACGCAGTATTTT. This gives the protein CASSYASGGITDTQYF.

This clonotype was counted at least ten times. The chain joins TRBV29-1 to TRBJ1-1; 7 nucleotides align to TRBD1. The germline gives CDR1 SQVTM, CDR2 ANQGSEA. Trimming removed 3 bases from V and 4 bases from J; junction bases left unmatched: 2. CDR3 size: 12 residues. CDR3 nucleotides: TGCAGCGTTGACAAGGGGGCCACTGAAGCTTTCTTT. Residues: CSVDKGATEAFF. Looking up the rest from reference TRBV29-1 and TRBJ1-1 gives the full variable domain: SAVISQKPSRDICQRGTSLTIQCQVDSQVTMMFWYRQQPGQSLTLIATANQGSEATYESGFVIDKFPISRPNLTFSTLTVSNMSPEDSSIYLCSVDKGATEAFFGQGTRLTVV.

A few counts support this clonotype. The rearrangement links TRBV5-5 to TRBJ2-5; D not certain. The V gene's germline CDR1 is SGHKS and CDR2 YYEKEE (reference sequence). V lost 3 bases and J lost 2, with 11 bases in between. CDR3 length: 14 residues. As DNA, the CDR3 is TGTGCCAGCAGCTCCTCGCGGTCTCAAGAGACCCAGTACTTC. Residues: CASSSSRSQETQYF.

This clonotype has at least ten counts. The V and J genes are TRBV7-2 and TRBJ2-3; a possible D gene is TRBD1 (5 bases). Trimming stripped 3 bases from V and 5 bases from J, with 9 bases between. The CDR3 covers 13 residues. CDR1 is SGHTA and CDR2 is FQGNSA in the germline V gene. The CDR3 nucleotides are TGTGCCAGCAGCTTCGTTCAGGGAGATACGCAGTATTTT. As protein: CASSFVQGDTQYF. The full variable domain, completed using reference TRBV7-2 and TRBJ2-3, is GAGVSQSPSNKVTEKGKDVELRCDPISGHTALYWYRQSLGQGLEFLIYFQGNSAPDKSGLPSDRFSAERTGGSVSTLTIQRTQQEDSAVYLCASSFVQGDTQYFGPGTRLTVL.

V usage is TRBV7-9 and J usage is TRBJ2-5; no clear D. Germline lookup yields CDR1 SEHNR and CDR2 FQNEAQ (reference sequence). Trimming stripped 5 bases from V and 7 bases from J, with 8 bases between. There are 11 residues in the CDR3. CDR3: CASSRFVTQYF. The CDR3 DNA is TGTGCCAGCAGCCGCTTCGTGACCCAGTACTTC.